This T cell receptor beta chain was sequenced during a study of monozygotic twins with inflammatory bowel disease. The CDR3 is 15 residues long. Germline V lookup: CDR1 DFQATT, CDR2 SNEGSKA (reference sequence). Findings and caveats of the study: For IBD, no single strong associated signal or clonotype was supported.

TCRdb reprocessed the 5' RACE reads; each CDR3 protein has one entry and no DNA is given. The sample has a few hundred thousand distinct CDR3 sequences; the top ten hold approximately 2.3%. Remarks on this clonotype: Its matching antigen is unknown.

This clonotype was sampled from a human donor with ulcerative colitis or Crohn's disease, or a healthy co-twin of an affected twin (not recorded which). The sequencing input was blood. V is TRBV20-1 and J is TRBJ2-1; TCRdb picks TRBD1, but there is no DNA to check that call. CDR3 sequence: CSARPGAGAVNEQFF.